A single sample gave rise to the 31 T cell receptor beta chains below, sequenced in a study of OX40 agonist ivuxolimab in advanced cancers. Some clones are missing from TCRdb's copy, which holds only in-frame ones; the method was immunoSEQ multiplex PCR. In the table there are some 70,000 clones, 65% to 90% of which are singletons. Specimen: CD4+ or CD8+ T cells sorted from blood, collected in a trial of the OX40 agonist ivuxolimab. All receptors derive from an adult with an advanced solid tumor such as melanoma, head and neck, liver or kidney cancer.

The chain links TRBV10-3 to TRBJ2-5; tentatively, D is TRBD1 (7 bases). This CDR3 contains 13 residues. Germline V gene data show CDR1 as ENHRY and CDR2 as SYGVKD. V was trimmed by 10 bases and J by 3 bases, leaving 15 bases between them. DNA for the CDR3: TGTGCCACCGCTACAGGGGAGGAAGAGACCCAGTACTTC. Translating gives CATATGEEETQYF.

J is TRBJ1-6 and V is TRBV6-1; D remains unclear. V was clipped by 3 bases and J by 5 bases, with 11 bases between them. The CDR3 is made up of 15 amino acids. In germline, CDR1 is MNHNS, CDR2 SASEGT. The CDR3 here is CASSDSTANNSPLHF. The CDR3 DNA follows: TGTGCCAGCAGTGATTCCACAGCCAATAATTCACCCCTCCACTTT.

This clone was found once. The chain is built from TRBV6-5 and TRBJ1-1, with TRBD1 as a possible D gene (6 bases). This CDR3 comprises 13 residues. CDR1 and CDR2 from the germline V gene are MNHEY and SVGAGI. The V end lost 5 bases, the J end lost 6 bases, and 13 bases lay between the germline ends. The CDR3 sequence: CASSLKGGAEAFF. DNA of the CDR3: TGTGCCAGCAGTCTGAAGGGGGGGGCTGAAGCTTTCTTT.

V and J are TRBV11-3 and TRBJ2-5; D remains ambiguous. The V gene's germline CDR1 is SGHNT and CDR2 YENEEA. The CDR3 sequence is 14 residues long. Trimming pared 1 base from V and 1 base from J, leaving 7 bases between. The CDR3 DNA follows: TGTGCCAGCAGCTTAGGTGGCAGCCAAGAGACCCAGTACTTC. Translation gives CASSLGGSQETQYF.

This chain links TRBV5-1 with TRBJ1-2; D may be TRBD1 (5 bases). The CDR3 has 15 residues. Between the trimmed V and J ends, which lost 1 base and 2 bases, there was a span of 12 bases. Germline CDR1 and CDR2: SGHRS and YFSETQ. This CDR3 reads CASSLNEAGNYGYTF. The CDR3 DNA reads TGCGCCAGCAGCTTGAACGAGGCAGGGAACTATGGCTACACCTTC.

V gene TRBV19 combines with J gene TRBJ1-5; no clear D gene. V was shortened by 6 bases and J by 2 bases, with 5 bases between the two germline ends. The CDR3 runs to 12 residues. The germline V gene encodes CDR1 LNHDA and CDR2 SQIVND (reference sequence). As DNA, the CDR3 is TGTGCCAGTAGCCTTGGCAATCAGCCCCAGCATTTT. This sequence encodes CASSLGNQPQHF.

This clone turned up a few times. The chain joins TRBV2 to TRBJ1-4; 9 bases match TRBD1. The CDR3 extends over 12 amino acids. Germline values: CDR1 SNHLY, CDR2 FYNNEI. Trimming took 4 bases from V and 14 from J; bases not matched to a gene: 5. The CDR3 loop is CASSGDREGLFF. CDR3 sequence (DNA): TGTGCCAGCAGTGGGGACAGGGAAGGGCTGTTTTTT.

In this sample, this clone turned up once. The rearrangement uses TRBV5-5 and TRBJ1-1; D possibly corresponds to TRBD1 (5 bases). Per the germline V gene, CDR1 is SGHKS and CDR2 is YYEKEE (reference sequence). The CDR3 length is 15 residues. V was cut by 3 bases and J by 4 bases, with 16 bases left in between. As DNA, the CDR3 is TGTGCCAGCAGCTCTTTGGGGCAGCCTTCCACTGAAGCTTTCTTT. Translated, it gives CASSSLGQPSTEAFF.

The chain joins TRBV2 to TRBJ2-7, with D possibly being TRBD2 (5 bases). Germline CDR1 SNHLY, CDR2 FYNNEI. Trimming left V 8 bases short and J 0 bases short, with 14 bases between. This CDR3 is built from 14 residues. CDR3 in DNA: TGTGCCAGCTCTAAAGGTACTAGCTCCTACGAGCAGTACTTC. This translates into CASSKGTSSYEQYF.

This clone was recorded once. The chain has TRBV30 and TRBJ2-1, with a tentative D call TRBD2 (7 bases). CDR3 size: 15 residues. Between the trimmed V and J ends, which lost 4 bases and 5 bases, there was a span of 18 bases. Per germline, CDR1 GTSNPN and CDR2 SVGIG (reference sequence). CDR3 coding DNA: TGTGCCTGGACTGTATGGGGGGGCCAGGACAATGAGCAGTTCTTC. It encodes CAWTVWGGQDNEQFF.

In DNA form, the CDR3 reads TGTGCCAGCAGCTTATCAGGGGGCATGGACACCATATATTTT. Translated, it gives CASSLSGGMDTIYF. This chain links TRBV11-2 with TRBJ1-3; 8 positions match TRBD1. V was clipped by 2 bases and J by 8 bases; unmatched bases: 5. The CDR3 sequence is 14 residues long. Per germline, CDR1 SGHAT and CDR2 FQNNGV.

The chain recombines TRBV7-6 with TRBJ2-2; 14 bases align to TRBD2. The CDR3 sequence is 18 residues long. Germline assignment: CDR1 SGHVS and CDR2 FNYEAQ. V lost 4 bases to trimming and J lost 0 bases; unmatched junction nucleotides: 4. CDR3 residues: CASSSRLAGGTNTGELFF. The DNA of the CDR3 is TGTGCCAGCAGCTCGCGACTAGCGGGGGGGACGAACACCGGGGAGCTGTTTTTT. The variable domain in full, completed from reference TRBV7-6 and TRBJ2-2, reads GAGVSQSPRYKVTKRGQDVALRCDPISGHVSLYWYRQALGQGPEFLTYFNYEAQQDKSGLPNDRFSAERPEGSISTLTIQRTEQRDSAMYRCASSSRLAGGTNTGELFFGEGSRLTVL.

The rearrangement links TRBV5-4 to TRBJ2-2; D is perhaps TRBD1 (5 bases). This CDR3 has 14 residues. The germline V gene encodes CDR1 SGHNT and CDR2 YYREEE (reference sequence). The V and J ends lost 3 bases and 3 bases respectively, with 9 bases between them. The CDR3 DNA sequence: TGTGCCAGCAGCTCGACAGCAGACACCGGGGAGCTGTTTTTT. Protein: CASSSTADTGELFF.

The V and J genes are TRBV5-5 and TRBJ2-2, with TRBD2 matching over 7 bases. The CDR3 covers 15 residues. Per the germline V gene, CDR1 is SGHKS and CDR2 is YYEKEE (reference sequence). The V gene end was trimmed by 4 bases and the J gene end by 5 bases; junction bases not matched to a gene: 8. CDR3 DNA sequence: TGTGCCAGCAGCCCCTTGGGGGGGGATACCGGGGAGCTGTTTTTT. This gives the protein CASSPLGGDTGELFF.

Of note for this clone: The junction does not match germline at one end; this may be a read error. The chain links TRBV12-5 to TRBJ2-7; 10 nucleotides line up with TRBD1. The CDR3 length is 14 residues. Looked up from germline, CDR1 is LGHNT and CDR2 is FRNRAP. CDR3 sequence (DNA): TGTGCTAGTGGTTCCCTCCCTAGGACAGGGGGGGAGGCATTC. This encodes CASGSLPRTGGEAF.

This clone was seen once. The chain combines TRBV10-1 with TRBJ2-7; D uncertain. The CDR3 has 13 amino acids. Trimming left V 6 bases short and J 4 bases short, with 13 bases between. The germline V gene has CDR1 WNHNN and CDR2 SYGVQD (reference sequence). CDR3 nucleotide sequence: TGCGCCAGCAGACAGAAAAGATGTTACGAGCAGTACTTC. Encoded protein: CASRQKRCYEQYF.

The genes are TRBV6-1 and TRBJ1-4; no reliable D call. Germline lookup yields CDR1 MNHNS and CDR2 SASEGT. The CDR3 is made up of 12 amino acids. V dropped 4 bases and J dropped 5 bases, with 5 bases sitting between them. DNA of the CDR3: TGTGCCAGCAGTGCTCAGAATGAAAAACTGTTTTTT. This translates into CASSAQNEKLFF.

This clone was observed a single time. The rearrangement links TRBV6-5 to TRBJ2-7; the D is unclear. The germline CDR1 and CDR2 sequences are MNHEY and SVGAGI. CDR3 size: 11 residues. Trimming stripped 6 bases from V and 3 bases from J, with 6 bases between. CDR3 protein: CASSQRYEQYF. CDR3 nucleotides: TGTGCCAGCAGCCAACGCTACGAGCAGTACTTC.

The genes are TRBV2 and TRBJ1-6; weak D call: TRBD1 (6 bases). CDR1 is SNHLY and CDR2 is FYNNEI in the germline V gene. Trimming cost V 6 bases and J 8 bases, with 8 bases left between them. This CDR3 has 12 residues. In DNA form, the CDR3 reads TGTGCCAGCAGCAGGGGAGATTCACCCCTCCACTTT. It encodes CASSRGDSPLHF.

The chain recombines TRBV5-3 with TRBJ1-5; D unclear. TRBV5-3 is an ORF, with its function uncertain. This CDR3 region has 14 residues. Trimming cost V 7 bases and J 3 bases, with 14 bases left between them. CDR3 sequence (DNA): TGTGCCAGAGCAAAGGACGGTTTCAATCAGCCCCAGCATTTT. As protein: CARAKDGFNQPQHF.

Note on this clone: Germline is not matched at one junction end, which may reflect a read error. The chain links TRBV11-3 to TRBJ1-1, with D hard to call. CDR1 and CDR2 from the germline V gene are SGHNT and YENEEA. The CDR3 length is 13 residues. In DNA form, the CDR3 reads TGTGCCAGCAGCTTAGGAGGGAACACTAAAGCTTTCTTT. It codes for CASSLGGNTKAFF. The full variable domain, completed using reference TRBV11-3 and TRBJ1-1, is EAGVVQSPRYKIIEKKQPVAFWCNPISGHNTLYWYLQNLGQGPELLIRYENEEAVDDSQLPKDRFSAERLKGVDSTLKIQPAELGDSAVYLCASSLGGNTKAFFGQGTRLTVV.

This chain connects TRBV10-3 to TRBJ2-7; TRBD1 aligns across 7 bases. Germline loops: CDR1 ENHRY, CDR2 SYGVKD. This CDR3 spans 14 amino acids. J gave up 2 bases and V 0 bases, and 1 base lay outside the gene matches. CDR3 DNA sequence: TGTGCCATCAGTGAGTCGGGGACAGCCTACGAGCAGTACTTC. It specifies CAISESGTAYEQYF.

The genes are TRBV19 and TRBJ2-3; D assignment may be TRBD1 or TRBD2 (5 bases each). V shed 4 bases and J shed 5 bases, with 13 bases lying between them. The CDR3 contains 14 residues. Germline V gives CDR1 LNHDA, CDR2 SQIVND (reference sequence). The CDR3 loop is CASSNGAGKDTQYF. Written as DNA, the CDR3 is TGTGCCAGTAGTAACGGGGCAGGGAAAGATACGCAGTATTTT.

This clone was seen once. This rearrangement joins TRBV18 to TRBJ2-7; TRBD2 aligns across 11 bases. Trimming removed 5 bases from V and 4 bases from J; junction bases left unmatched: 7. Germline CDR1 reads KGHSH; CDR2 reads LQKENI. The CDR3 contains 15 residues. The chain's CDR3 is CASSDSGGASYEQYF. The DNA of the CDR3 is TGTGCCAGCTCAGATAGCGGGGGGGCCAGTTACGAGCAGTACTTC.

The chain couples TRBV5-1 to TRBJ1-2; 7 nucleotides line up with TRBD1. V gave up 2 bases and J gave up 4 bases; unmatched junction bases: 8. The germline gives CDR1 SGHRS, CDR2 YFSETQ. The CDR3 extends over 15 amino acids. CDR3 in DNA: TGCGCCAGCAGCTTTGAGACAGGGCGTCCCTATGGCTACACCTTC. Translating gives CASSFETGRPYGYTF.

The chain combines TRBV13 with TRBJ1-5; 11 bases fit TRBD1. V was pared by 3 bases and J by 7 bases, with 5 bases of the junction left unmatched. The CDR3 extends over 15 amino acids. Germline CDR1 and CDR2: PRHDT and FYEKMQ (reference sequence). The CDR3 bases are TGTGCCAGCAGCTTGGACAGGGGGCGCTTGCAGCCCCAGCATTTT. Translating it yields CASSLDRGRLQPQHF.

The gene calls are TRBV6-5 and TRBJ1-5; no clear D gene. The CDR3 is 13 amino acids. Per the germline V gene, CDR1 is MNHEY and CDR2 is SVGAGI. V lost 4 bases and J lost 5, with 9 bases in between. The CDR3 coding sequence is TGTGCCAGCAGTTCCGGACCTTATCAGCCCCAGCATTTT. This codes for CASSSGPYQPQHF.

This clone was observed once. V usage is TRBV7-9 and J usage is TRBJ2-7; D is perhaps TRBD1 (5 bases). Trimming removed 5 bases from V and 7 bases from J, with 18 bases in between. The CDR3 length is 14 residues. Germline V gene data show CDR1 as SEHNR and CDR2 as FQNEAQ (reference sequence). The CDR3 sequence: CASSPGIQGREQYF. CDR3 bases: TGTGCCAGCAGCCCCGGAATCCAGGGTAGGGAGCAGTACTTC.

V usage is TRBV7-6 and J usage is TRBJ1-6; tentatively, D is TRBD1 (6 bases). V lost 7 bases to trimming and J lost 5 bases, with 12 bases between them. Germline V gene sequence: CDR1 SGHVS, CDR2 FNYEAQ. This CDR3 region has 14 residues. CDR3 protein: CASTSGVNNSPLHF. DNA for the CDR3: TGTGCCAGCACTTCAGGGGTTAATAATTCACCCCTCCACTTT.

This chain connects TRBV6-5 to TRBJ1-6; the D is unclear. V lost 6 bases and J lost 9, with 9 bases in between. The CDR3 extends over 12 amino acids. Germline values: CDR1 MNHEY, CDR2 SVGAGI. The CDR3 nucleotides read TGTGCCAGCAGGGACCGCGGTTCACCCCTCCACTTT. Translating it yields CASRDRGSPLHF.

Here the CDR3 DNA reads TGTGCCAGCAGTTTCGGGGGGTATGGCAATCAGCCCCAGCATTTT. It specifies CASSFGGYGNQPQHF. This chain uses TRBV28 with TRBJ1-5; maybe TRBD1 (5 bases). Germline values: CDR1 MDHEN, CDR2 SYDVKM. V gave up 3 bases and J gave up 2 bases, with 11 bases separating them. The CDR3 runs to 15 residues.